This T cell receptor beta chain was found in a study of beta chain features in type 1 diabetes. CD45RO/CCR7/CD25/CD127/CD95/CD27 separated CD4+ naive, central memory, regulatory and stem cell-like memory cells by sorting. Once sorted, every population was more than 95% pure. This clone was observed a few times. Its antigen is not known. Findings of the study overall: Type 1 diabetes patients had fewer VDJ junction insertions and more deletions.

TCRB transcripts that were expressed got sequenced, as all of the isolated RNA had been reverse transcribed. The data were produced by immunoSEQ multiplex PCR, yet TCRdb's version contains in-frame clones alone and is incomplete. This table holds a few hundred thousand clones, roughly 11% found once. V was clipped by 2 bases and J by 6 bases, with 15 bases between them. The germline gives CDR1 SQVTM, CDR2 ANQGSEA. The CDR3 sequence is 14 residues long. This receptor was taken from a man aged 18 to 30 in good health. V usage is TRBV29-1 and J usage is TRBJ2-3; D is unresolved. The material sequenced was central memory CD4+ T cells from blood. The CDR3 DNA reads as TGCAGCGTTGAAAAGGGCGCTCAGAGGGATACGCAGTATTTT. Translated: CSVEKGAQRDTQYF.